Reported below is one T cell receptor (beta chain). One junction end disagrees with the germline gene, perhaps due to a read error. Sequencing templates came from extracted RNA that was reverse transcribed into cDNA. The method was immunoSEQ multiplex PCR; TCRdb's version includes in-frame clones alone and lacks a portion of them. The table records about 190,000 clones, roughly 64% of them present only once. The data are from a study of CD8+ T cells in alopecia areata. Specified treatment: oral pan-JAK inhibitor, 5-10 mg twice daily. Sampling of alopecia areata patients yielded lesional scalp punch biopsies as well as peripheral blood. The input for sequencing was CD4+ T cells sorted from blood, taken at week 4, from a patient treated with tofacitinib. The receptor was derived from a human donor with alopecia areata.

The CDR3: CAWSLRDRGRMLF. The DNA of the CDR3 is TGTGCCTGGAGTTTGAGAGACAGGGGGCGAATGCTCTTC. The chain combines TRBV30 with TRBJ2-7; 10 bases line up with TRBD1. Germline V gives CDR1 GTSNPN, CDR2 SVGIG (reference sequence). The CDR3 consists of 13 residues.